The 3 T cell receptor beta chains below all came from one sample that was sequenced in a study of T cells after yellow fever vaccination. TCRdb fed the 5' RACE reads into MiXCR, producing one record per CDR3 protein. The table includes about 370,000 distinct CDR3 sequences, around 10% detected once. This sample comprised PBMCs, obtained on the day of the first yellow fever vaccination. The receptors come from a man in his late teens or twenties who received the YFV17D yellow fever vaccine.

The J gene is TRBJ1-1, the V gene TRBV10-2; TRBD1 matches 9 bases. There are 14 residues in the CDR3. Germline V gives CDR1 WSHSY, CDR2 SAAADI. With 8 bases clipped from V and 5 bases from J, the junction kept 9 bases outside the gene matches. CDR3 in amino acids: CASSLQGATTEAFF. In nucleotides, the CDR3 is TGCGCCAGCTCCCTACAGGGGGCTACGACTGAAGCTTTCTTT.

This clonotype was picked up a small number of times. The chain couples TRBV20-1 to TRBJ2-5; D not certain. CDR1 is DFQATT, CDR2 SNEGSKA, per germline (reference sequence). Trimming shortened V by 2 bases and J by 2 bases, and 6 bases separated the two germline ends. The CDR3 is 12 amino acids. CDR3 amino acids: CSARWGQETQYF. CDR3 coding DNA: TGCAGTGCTAGATGGGGTCAAGAGACCCAGTACTTC.

This clonotype was seen a handful of times. The chain couples TRBV13 to TRBJ1-3; D gene uncertain. Trimming removed 8 bases at V and 0 bases at J, with 11 bases between. The CDR3 consists of 14 residues. Germline CDR1 is PRHDT and CDR2 is FYEKMQ (reference sequence). CDR3 residues: CASALGVSGNTIYF. CDR3 in DNA: TGTGCCAGCGCCCTCGGGGTCTCTGGAAACACCATATATTTT.